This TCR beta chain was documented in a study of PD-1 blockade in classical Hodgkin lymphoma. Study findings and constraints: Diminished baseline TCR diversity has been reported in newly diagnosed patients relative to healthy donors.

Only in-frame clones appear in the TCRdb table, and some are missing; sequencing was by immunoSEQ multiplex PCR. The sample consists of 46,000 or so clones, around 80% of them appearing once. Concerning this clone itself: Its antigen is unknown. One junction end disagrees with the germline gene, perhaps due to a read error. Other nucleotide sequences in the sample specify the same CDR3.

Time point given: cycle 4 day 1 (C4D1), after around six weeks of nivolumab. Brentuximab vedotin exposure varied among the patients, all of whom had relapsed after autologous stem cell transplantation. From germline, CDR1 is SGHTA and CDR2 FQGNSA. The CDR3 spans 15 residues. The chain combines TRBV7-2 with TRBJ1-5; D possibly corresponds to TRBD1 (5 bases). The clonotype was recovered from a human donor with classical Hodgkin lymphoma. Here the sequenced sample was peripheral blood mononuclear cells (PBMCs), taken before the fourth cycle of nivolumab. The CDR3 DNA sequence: TGTGCCAGCAGCTACACAGGTTCCAGCAATCAGCCTCAGCATTTT. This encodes CASSYTGSSNQPQHF.